Listed below are T cell receptor beta chains from one sample, sequenced in a study of cytomegalovirus exposure and HLA in healthy donors. TCRdb's table, derived via immunoSEQ multiplex PCR, lists solely in-frame clones and lacks some. Of some 150,000 clones listed, about three fifths were seen once; the top ten hold roughly 6.8%. Input material: PBMCs. The receptor set was obtained from a woman aged 55 to 70 in good health and CMV-seropositive. CDR3s include the opening cysteine and the closing phenylalanine or tryptophan. D genes are given only for firm matches. Size tells how often a clone was seen (once, few, many) or the class of an expanded clone, and some rows leave it out.

.	TRBJ1-4	14	.	TRBV5-1	CASPGQTTNEKLFF	TGCGCCAGCCCAGGACAGACAACTAATGAAAAACTGTTTTTT
.	TRBJ2-5	13	few	TRBV7-9	CASSSPYQETQYF	TGTGCCAGCAGCTCCCCGTACCAAGAGACCCAGTACTTC
.	TRBJ2-1	11	few	TRBV11-2	CASSPYNEQFF	TGTGCCAGCAGCCCTTACAATGAGCAGTTCTTC
TRBD1	TRBJ1-1	16	.	TRBV9	CASSVGTGGPNTEAFF	TGTGCCAGCAGCGTAGGGACAGGGGGACCGAACACTGAAGCTTTCTTT
.	TRBJ2-2	14	.	TRBV2	CASTELPMTGELFF	TGTGCCAGCACGGAGCTGCCAATGACCGGGGAGCTGTTTTTT
.	TRBJ1-1	11	few	TRBV6-9	CASEGRGEAFF	TGTGCCAGCGAAGGGAGGGGTGAAGCTTTCTTT
.	TRBJ1-6	16	.	TRBV30	CAWSVRGTTYNSPLHF	TGTGCCTGGAGTGTACGAGGGACTACCTATAATTCACCCCTCCACTTT
.	TRBJ1-3	14	.	TRBV27	CASSLRGTGNTIYF	TGTGCCAGCAGTTTAAGGGGTACCGGAAACACCATATATTTT
.	TRBJ1-1	14	.	TRBV6-5	CASSLFGVNTEAFF	TGTGCCAGCAGCCTCTTCGGTGTAAACACTGAAGCTTTCTTT
TRBD1	TRBJ1-2	16	.	TRBV2	CAIQGGRGPVNYGYTF	TGTGCCATCCAAGGAGGCAGGGGGCCCGTAAACTATGGCTACACCTTC
TRBD1	TRBJ2-7	17	few	TRBV6-1	CASSGVGKGTGMVEQYF	TGTGCCAGCAGTGGGGTGGGAAAAGGGACAGGGATGGTCGAGCAGTACTTC
.	TRBJ2-7	14	once	TRBV6-1	CASSTRPFPNEQYF	TGTGCCAGTTCTACTAGGCCATTCCCTAACGAGCAGTACTTC
TRBD2	TRBJ2-7	13	.	TRBV28	CASNGLASYEQYF	TGTGCCAGCAATGGACTAGCCTCCTACGAGCAGTACTTC
TRBD2	TRBJ2-7	16	few	TRBV28	CASSLLSGRLSYEQYF	TGTGCCAGCAGTTTATTGAGCGGGAGACTGTCCTACGAGCAGTACTTC
TRBD1	TRBJ2-7	14	.	TRBV5-4	CASWQGQNTYEQYF	TGTGCCAGCTGGCAGGGACAGAATACATACGAGCAGTACTTC
TRBD2	TRBJ2-3	15	.	TRBV5-1	CASSPIAGSTDTQYF	TGCGCCAGCAGCCCCATAGCGGGGAGCACAGATACGCAGTATTTT
TRBD2	TRBJ2-1	15	few	TRBV11-2	CASRALAGGFHEQFF	TGTGCCAGCAGAGCTCTAGCGGGAGGGTTTCATGAGCAGTTCTTC
TRBD1	TRBJ2-1	13	.	TRBV27	CASNQQGADEQFF	TGTGCCAGCAACCAACAGGGGGCGGATGAGCAGTTCTTC
.	TRBJ2-7	15	.	TRBV11-2	CASSLGGGFSSTQYF	TGTGCCAGCAGCTTAGGTGGCGGCTTCAGTTCGACGCAGTACTTC
.	TRBJ2-7	13	.	TRBV28	CASSVQVTYEQYF	TGTGCCAGCAGTGTACAGGTTACCTACGAGCAGTACTTC
.	TRBJ1-5	10	.	TRBV20-1	CSSGTQPQHF	TGCAGTTCAGGCACTCAGCCCCAGCATTTT
TRBD1	TRBJ1-2	16	few	TRBV10-3	CAISESGTGSDYGYTF	TGTGCCATCAGTGAGTCGGGGACAGGGTCTGACTATGGCTACACCTTC
.	TRBJ1-1	13	few	TRBV5-8	CASSLDRVTEAFF	TGTGCCAGCAGCTTGGACAGGGTCACTGAAGCTTTCTTT
TRBD2	TRBJ2-7	15	.	TRBV2	CASTSGATTGYEQYF	TGTGCCAGTACGAGCGGGGCGACCACCGGCTACGAGCAGTACTTC
TRBD2	TRBJ2-1	15	few	TRBV7-3	CASSLSGSSYNEQFF	TGTGCCAGCAGCCTTAGCGGGAGCTCCTACAATGAGCAGTTCTTC
TRBD1	TRBJ2-1	16	.	TRBV28	CASSLVGQVFYNEQFF	TGTGCCAGCAGTTTAGTCGGACAGGTGTTCTACAATGAGCAGTTCTTC
TRBD1	TRBJ2-3	13	few	TRBV2	CASSWTGPDTQYF	TGTGCCAGCAGTTGGACAGGGCCAGATACGCAGTATTTT
TRBD1	TRBJ2-2	16	.	TRBV11-3	CASSQDRGLNTGELFF	TGTGCCAGCAGTCAGGACAGGGGCCTGAACACCGGGGAGCTGTTTTTT
TRBD2	TRBJ2-3	16	few	TRBV5-4	CASSWGLAGSTDTQYF	TGTGCCAGCAGCTGGGGACTAGCGGGAAGCACAGATACGCAGTATTTT
TRBD2	TRBJ2-1	15	.	TRBV18	CASSPGLDNYNEQFF	TGTGCCAGCTCACCGGGACTAGATAATTACAATGAGCAGTTCTTC
TRBD2	TRBJ2-1	16	few	TRBV28	CASSLTSGSSYNEQFF	TGTGCCAGCAGTTTAACTAGCGGGAGCTCCTACAATGAGCAGTTCTTC
.	TRBJ2-6	14	.	TRBV29-1	CSVVVSSGANVLTF	TGCAGCGTTGTTGTCAGCTCTGGGGCCAACGTCCTGACTTTC
TRBD2	TRBJ2-2	14	.	TRBV18	CASSVAGGTGELFF	TGTGCCAGCTCAGTAGCGGGAGGCACCGGGGAGCTGTTTTTT
TRBD2	TRBJ2-7	14	.	TRBV4-1	CASSQASGSYEQYF	TGCGCCAGCAGCCAAGCTAGCGGATCCTACGAGCAGTACTTC
.	TRBJ2-7	15	.	TRBV7-2	CASSSRPSASYEQYF	TGTGCCAGCAGCTCCCGGCCTAGCGCTTCCTACGAGCAGTACTTC
TRBD2	TRBJ2-7	14	.	TRBV28	CASSIGREGSEQYF	TGTGCCAGTAGTATTGGGCGGGAGGGCAGCGAGCAGTACTTC
.	TRBJ1-1	11	few	TRBV28	CASSFNSEAFF	TGTGCCAGCAGTTTTAACAGTGAAGCTTTCTTT
.	TRBJ1-5	16	.	TRBV6-6	CASSTRRASPNQPQHF	TGTGCCAGCAGTACCCGGCGGGCAAGTCCCAATCAGCCCCAGCATTTT
TRBD2	TRBJ2-1	15	.	TRBV6-1	CASSWTSGSYNEQFF	TGTGCCAGCAGTTGGACTAGCGGGAGTTACAATGAGCAGTTCTTC
TRBD2	TRBJ2-5	14	.	TRBV30	CACATGGPPGGGHF	TGTGCCTGCGCAACGGGGGGGCCGCCGGGAGGTGGACACTTC
TRBD1	TRBJ2-5	15	.	TRBV5-1	CASSRGQGGGETQYF	TGCGCCAGCAGCCGCGGACAGGGAGGCGGGGAGACCCAGTACTTC
TRBD1	TRBJ1-1	14	.	TRBV19	CASSLGTVNTEAFF	TGTGCCAGTAGCCTTGGGACAGTGAACACTGAAGCTTTCTTT
.	TRBJ2-1	14	.	TRBV6-5	CASSPMENSNEQFF	TGTGCCAGCAGCCCAATGGAGAATAGCAATGAGCAGTTCTTC